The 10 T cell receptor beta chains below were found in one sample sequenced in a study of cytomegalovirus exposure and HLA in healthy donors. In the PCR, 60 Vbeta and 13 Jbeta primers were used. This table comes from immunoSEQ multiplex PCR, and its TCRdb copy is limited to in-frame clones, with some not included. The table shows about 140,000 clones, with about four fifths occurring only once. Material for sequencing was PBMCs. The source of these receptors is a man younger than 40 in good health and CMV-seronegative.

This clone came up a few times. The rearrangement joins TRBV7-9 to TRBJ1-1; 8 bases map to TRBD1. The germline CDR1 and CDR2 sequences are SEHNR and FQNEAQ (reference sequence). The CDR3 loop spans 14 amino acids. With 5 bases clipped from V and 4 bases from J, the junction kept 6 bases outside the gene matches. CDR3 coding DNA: TGTGCCAGCAGCCCAGGGGGCATTGGCACTGAAGCTTTCTTT. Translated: CASSPGGIGTEAFF.

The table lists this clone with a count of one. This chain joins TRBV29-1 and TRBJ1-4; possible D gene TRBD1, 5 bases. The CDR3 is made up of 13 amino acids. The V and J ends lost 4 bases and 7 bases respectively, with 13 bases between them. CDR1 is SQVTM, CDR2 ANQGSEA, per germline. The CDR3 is CSVGAGQSEKLFF. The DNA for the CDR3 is TGCAGCGTTGGGGCAGGGCAAAGTGAAAAACTGTTTTTT.

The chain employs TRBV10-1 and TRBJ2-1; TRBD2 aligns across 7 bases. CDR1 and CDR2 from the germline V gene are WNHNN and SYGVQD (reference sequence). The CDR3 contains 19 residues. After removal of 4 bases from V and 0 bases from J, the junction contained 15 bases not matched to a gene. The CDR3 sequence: CASSGVLRRETSSYNEQFF. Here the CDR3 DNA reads TGCGCCAGCAGTGGCGTACTGAGGCGGGAGACGAGCTCCTACAATGAGCAGTTCTTC.

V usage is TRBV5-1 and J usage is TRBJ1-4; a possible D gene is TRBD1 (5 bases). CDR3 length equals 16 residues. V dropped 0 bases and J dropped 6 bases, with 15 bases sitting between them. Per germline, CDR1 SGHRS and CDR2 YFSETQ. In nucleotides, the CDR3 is TGCGCCAGCAGCTTGGCAGGGCAGGTAGAAGATGAAAAACTGTTTTTT. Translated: CASSLAGQVEDEKLFF.

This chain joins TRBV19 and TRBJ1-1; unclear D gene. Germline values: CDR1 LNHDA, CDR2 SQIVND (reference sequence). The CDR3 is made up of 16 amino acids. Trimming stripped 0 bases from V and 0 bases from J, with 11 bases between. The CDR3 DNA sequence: TGTGCCAGTAGTATAGAACCGACATTCATGAACACTGAAGCTTTCTTT. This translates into CASSIEPTFMNTEAFF.

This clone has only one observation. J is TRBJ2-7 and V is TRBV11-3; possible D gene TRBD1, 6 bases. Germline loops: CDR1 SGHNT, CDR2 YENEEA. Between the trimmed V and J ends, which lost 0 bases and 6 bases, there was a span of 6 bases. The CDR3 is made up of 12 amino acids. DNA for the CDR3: TGTGCCAGCAGCTTAGAAGGGGGCGAGCAGTACTTC. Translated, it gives CASSLEGGEQYF.

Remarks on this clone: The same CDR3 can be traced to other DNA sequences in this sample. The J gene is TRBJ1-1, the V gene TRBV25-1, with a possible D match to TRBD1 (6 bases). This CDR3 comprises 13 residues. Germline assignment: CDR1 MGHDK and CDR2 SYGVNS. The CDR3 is CASRKGQNTEAFF. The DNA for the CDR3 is TGTGCTAGCCGAAAGGGACAGAACACTGAAGCTTTCTTT.

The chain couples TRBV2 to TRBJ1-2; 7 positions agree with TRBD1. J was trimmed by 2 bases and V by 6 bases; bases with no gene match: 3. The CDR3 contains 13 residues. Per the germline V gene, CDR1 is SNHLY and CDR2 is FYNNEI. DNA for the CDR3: TGTGCCAGCAGCTTACAGGGGAACTATGGCTACACCTTC. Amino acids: CASSLQGNYGYTF.

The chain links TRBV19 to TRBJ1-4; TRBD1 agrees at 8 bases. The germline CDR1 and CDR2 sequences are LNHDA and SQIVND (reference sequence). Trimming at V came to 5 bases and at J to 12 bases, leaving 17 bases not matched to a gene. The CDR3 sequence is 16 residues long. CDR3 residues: CASSSLLGQGALELFF. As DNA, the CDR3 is TGTGCCAGTAGTTCCCTCTTGGGGCAGGGGGCATTGGAACTGTTTTTT.

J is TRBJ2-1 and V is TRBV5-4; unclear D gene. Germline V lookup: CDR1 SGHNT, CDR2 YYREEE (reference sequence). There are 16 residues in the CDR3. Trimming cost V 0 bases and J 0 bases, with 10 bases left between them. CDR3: CASSLGAELSYNEQFF. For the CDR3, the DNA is TGTGCCAGCAGCTTGGGGGCCGAACTCTCCTACAATGAGCAGTTCTTC.